Reported below is one TCR beta chain. Its antigen is unidentified. Germline V gives CDR1 SNHLY, CDR2 FYNNEI. The CDR3 is 14 residues long. V gave up 7 bases and J gave up 7 bases, with 18 bases separating them. The data originate from a study of blood T cells in healthy people across ages. Findings and caveats of the study: PBMC samples, being unsorted, prevented any conclusive comparison of naive and antigen-experienced cells. TCR beta diversity per million T cells fell roughly linearly with age.

With each sample, at least 6 micrograms of total RNA were extracted. A second roughly 6 to 12 cycle PCR used barcoded and J-beta primers. Each TCR beta cDNA got a 12-nucleotide random molecular identifier. TCRdb passed the 5' RACE reads through MiXCR, listing each CDR3 protein once. This sample carries 780,000 or so distinct CDR3 sequences, roughly three fifths of them seen once, and the ten largest clones take about 26%. What was sequenced was blood. This receptor was obtained from a man aged 35 to 55 in good health. The chain is built from TRBV2 and TRBJ2-3; D possibly corresponds to TRBD1 (5 bases). The CDR3 spells CASKGQGFAYTQYF. CDR3 coding DNA: TGTGCCAGCAAGGGGCAGGGATTCGCGTATACGCAGTATTTT.